Presented here are 10 T cell receptor beta chains from one specimen sequenced in a study of metastatic and nonmetastatic thyroid tumors. TCRdb reprocessed the PCR reads using MiXCR. The table has about 16,000 clones, roughly 24% seen once; the top ten hold about 10%. No patient received treatment before thyroid surgery. Sequencing was done on a sample of blood. These receptors originate from a male donor with papillary thyroid cancer or a benign thyroid nodule (not recorded which). Some clones in this sample may be carry-over from other donors' samples.

This clone has at least ten counts. The J gene is TRBJ2-5, the V gene TRBV6-1, with 12 bases aligning to TRBD2. J gave up 2 bases and V 6 bases, and 1 base lay outside the gene matches. The germline V gene has CDR1 MNHNS and CDR2 SASEGT. CDR3 length: 14 residues. Here the CDR3 DNA reads TGTGCCAGCAGGCTAGCGGGGGGGCAAGAGACCCAGTACTTC. Amino acid sequence: CASRLAGGQETQYF.

This clone has at least ten counts. This may come from a read error, since a much larger clone is one base off. The chain has TRBV7-6 and TRBJ2-2; no clear D. Germline V lookup: CDR1 SGHVS, CDR2 FNYEAQ. The CDR3 runs to 13 residues. The CDR3 loop is CASSLGNAGELFF. Here the CDR3 DNA reads TGTGCCAGCAGCTTAGGGAACGCCGGGGAGCTGTTTTTT.

This clone was observed at least ten times. This rearrangement joins TRBV19 to TRBJ1-5; TRBD1 matches at 10 bases. Germline CDR1 is LNHDA and CDR2 is SQIVND (reference sequence). The V gene end was trimmed by 8 bases and the J gene end by 5 bases; junction bases not matched to a gene: 6. This CDR3 is 14 amino acids long. The CDR3 DNA sequence: TGTGCCAGTCGCTGGACAGGGGGAGATCAGCCCCAGCATTTT. This sequence encodes CASRWTGGDQPQHF.

The sample holds a few counts of this clone. The gene calls are TRBV7-9 and TRBJ1-2; D is unresolved. CDR1 is SEHNR, CDR2 FQNEAQ, per germline (reference sequence). This CDR3 contains 12 residues. With 3 bases removed from V and 8 bases from J, the gap between germline ends came to 10 bases. The CDR3 DNA reads as TGTGCCAGCAGCTTGGACCATTCCGGCTACACCTTC. This gives the protein CASSLDHSGYTF.

This clone has at least ten counts. The chain uses TRBV18 and TRBJ2-2; D might be TRBD2 (6 bases). CDR3 length: 19 amino acids. CDR1 is KGHSH, CDR2 LQKENI, per germline. Trimming removed 2 bases at V and 0 bases at J, with 19 bases between. The DNA for the CDR3 is TGTGCCAGCTCACCATCCCGGGGGATTTGGGGGTCGAACACCGGGGAGCTGTTTTTT. Translated: CASSPSRGIWGSNTGELFF.

This clone was counted only a few times. CDR3 sequence: CASIVLTDTQYF. The CDR3 coding sequence is TGTGCCAGCATTGTACTGACAGATACGCAGTATTTT. J is TRBJ2-3 and V is TRBV6-5; no firm D call. Germline CDR1 reads MNHEY; CDR2 reads SVGAGI. This CDR3 has 12 residues. Trimming removed 7 bases at V and 3 bases at J, with 8 bases between.

This clone was seen at least ten times. The rearrangement joins TRBV5-5 to TRBJ2-7; D is uncertain. CDR1 and CDR2 from the germline V gene are SGHKS and YYEKEE (reference sequence). CDR3 size: 15 residues. Between the trimmed V and J ends, which lost 1 base and 2 bases, there was a span of 13 bases. The chain's CDR3 is CASSLSVTVTYEQYF. The CDR3 DNA reads as TGTGCCAGCAGCTTGTCAGTCACAGTGACCTACGAGCAGTACTTC.

Details on this clone: The junction does not match germline at one end; this may be a read error. The chain is built from TRBV11-2 and TRBJ2-1; unclear D gene. Germline CDR1 is SGHAT and CDR2 is FQNNGV. The CDR3 spans 11 residues. CDR3 DNA: TGTGCCAGTTTTGCTACGGATGAGCAATTCTTC. It encodes CASFATDEQFF.

The chain is built from TRBV28 and TRBJ1-2; D may be TRBD1 (6 bases). Germline CDR1 and CDR2: MDHEN and SYDVKM. The CDR3 loop spans 15 amino acids. V dropped 4 bases and J dropped 4 bases, with 16 bases sitting between them. The CDR3 spells CASSYSGGRIYGYTF. The CDR3 DNA is TGTGCCAGCAGTTACTCGGGGGGGCGCATCTATGGCTACACCTTC.

A single count supports this clone. The chain couples TRBV4-3 to TRBJ1-6; TRBD1 aligns across 11 bases. CDR3 size: 18 residues. V lost 0 bases to trimming and J lost 10 bases; unmatched junction nucleotides: 11. Germline V gene sequence: CDR1 LGHNA, CDR2 YSLEER. CDR3 DNA sequence: TGCGCCAGCAGCCAAGATCTAAGGACAGGGGGCGCTGGGTCACCCCTCCACTTT. This sequence encodes CASSQDLRTGGAGSPLHF.